These 18 T cell receptor beta chains share one sample of origin, sequenced in a study of T cells in Graves' hyperthyroidism and ophthalmopathy. Amplification yielded TCR beta CDR3 regions, with RNA transcripts as the source. First-round RT-PCR of the TCR CDR3 relied on the HTBI primer set. TCRdb used MiXCR to reprocess the multiplex PCR reads, holding one entry per CDR3 protein. The sample includes fewer than 450,000 distinct CDR3 sequences, about 18% of them seen just once. The sequenced sample was blood. These receptors all stem from a man aged 18 to 30 with Graves' ophthalmopathy.

This clonotype has ten or more counts. The chain is built from TRBV12-3 or TRBV12-4 and TRBJ2-2; D may be TRBD1 (6 bases). V was cut by 6 bases and J by 1 base, with 12 bases left in between. This CDR3 is built from 15 residues. CDR3 nucleotides: TGTGCCAGCAGCGAATTGACAGGGAACACCGGGGAGCTGTTTTTT. It yields the protein CASSELTGNTGELFF.

This chain uses TRBV10-3 with TRBJ2-5; weak D call: TRBD2 (5 bases). CDR3 size: 13 residues. CDR1 is ENHRY, CDR2 SYGVKD, per germline. Trimming took off 9 bases at V and 3 bases at J, with 14 bases between the two ends. The CDR3 spells CAIRGSVKETQYF. DNA for the CDR3: TGTGCCATACGGGGATCCGTTAAAGAGACCCAGTACTTC.

This clonotype was recorded at least ten times. The chain recombines TRBV13 with TRBJ2-7; D unresolved. Per germline, CDR1 PRHDT and CDR2 FYEKMQ (reference sequence). The CDR3 has 15 residues. V was cut by 0 bases and J by 1 base, with 10 bases left in between. CDR3 sequence: CASSLGLWESYEQYF. CDR3 DNA: TGTGCCAGCAGCTTAGGCCTCTGGGAATCCTACGAGCAGTACTTC. The whole variable domain, remainder taken from reference TRBV13 and TRBJ2-7, is AAGVIQSPRHLIKEKRETATLKCYPIPRHDTVYWYQQGPGQDPQFLISFYEKMQSDKGSIPDRFSAQQFSDYHSELNMSSLELGDSALYFCASSLGLWESYEQYFGPGTRLTVT.

V usage is TRBV9 and J usage is TRBJ2-7; D may correspond to TRBD1 or TRBD2 (5 bases each). This CDR3 region has 14 residues. Trimming left V 2 bases short and J 3 bases short, with 12 bases between. The germline gives CDR1 SGDLS, CDR2 YYNGEE. The CDR3: CASSVRDGFYEQYF. The CDR3 nucleotides read TGTGCCAGCAGCGTCCGGGACGGGTTCTACGAGCAGTACTTC.

This clonotype was counted between two and nine times. This chain connects TRBV6-5 to TRBJ2-7; 10 bases fit TRBD2. This CDR3 has 18 residues. V shed 2 bases, J shed 2 bases, and the junction held 12 bases outside the gene matches. Germline V gene lookup returns CDR1 MNHEY and CDR2 SVGAGI. The CDR3 bases are TGTGCCAGCAGTTACCTCTCGGGCCTAGCGGGGGTTGCCTACGAGCAGTACTTC. Protein product: CASSYLSGLAGVAYEQYF.

This clonotype was counted at least ten times. CDR3 sequence reads: CASTSPEGLADEQFF. CDR3 DNA sequence: TGTGCCAGCACCTCCCCGGAGGGACTAGCAGATGAGCAGTTCTTC. The J gene is TRBJ2-1, the V gene TRBV6-1; 9 nucleotides line up with TRBD2. Trimming at V came to 7 bases and at J to 8 bases, leaving 12 bases not matched to a gene. Germline CDR1 is MNHNS and CDR2 is SASEGT. The CDR3 is 15 amino acids.

This clonotype came up a few times. A much larger clone sits a single nucleotide away, making a read error possible. The V and J genes are TRBV2 and TRBJ1-1, with D possibly matching TRBD1 (6 bases). The CDR3 length is 14 residues. The germline V gene has CDR1 SNHLY and CDR2 FYNNEI. V was trimmed by 6 bases and J by 6 bases, leaving 17 bases between them. For the CDR3, the DNA is TGTGCCAGCAGCGCCCACCGGGACAAGTCTGAAGCTTTCTTT. This gives the protein CASSAHRDKSEAFF. Full variable domain (remainder filled in from reference TRBV2 and TRBJ1-1): EPEVTQTPSHQVTQMGQEVILRCVPISNHLYFYWYRQILGQKVEFLVSFYNNEISEKSEIFDDQFSVERPDGSNFTLKIRSTKLEDSAMYFCASSAHRDKSEAFFGQGTRLTVV.

This clonotype was seen a few times. The chain recombines TRBV24-1 with TRBJ2-2; TRBD2 is a possible D gene (6 bases). CDR3 length: 16 residues. CDR1 is KGHDR and CDR2 is SFDVKD in the germline V gene. V was clipped by 3 bases and J by 2 bases, with 12 bases between them. The chain's CDR3 is CATSDPSGTNTGELFF. The CDR3 region has the DNA TGTGCCACCAGTGATCCATCCGGGACTAACACCGGGGAGCTGTTTTTT.

This clonotype was seen at least ten times. The chain links TRBV7-3 to TRBJ2-1; 7 positions agree with TRBD2. Germline V gene sequence: CDR1 SGHTA, CDR2 FQGTGA. With V trimmed by 5 bases and J by 4 bases, 8 bases remained unmatched. The CDR3 extends over 15 amino acids. CDR3 coding DNA: TGTGCCAGCAGCATTAGTACGGGGGGTTACAATGAGCAGTTCTTC. Amino acids: CASSISTGGYNEQFF.

This clonotype was observed at least ten times. The rearrangement uses TRBV3-1 and TRBJ1-1, with 7 bases matching TRBD1. Per the germline V gene, CDR1 is LGHDT and CDR2 is YNNKEL (reference sequence). CDR3 length: 15 amino acids. Trimming cost V 1 base and J 0 bases; bases outside gene matches: 2. Written as DNA, the CDR3 is TGTGCCAGCAGCCAAGGGGACAGACTGAACACTGAAGCTTTCTTT. Protein product: CASSQGDRLNTEAFF.

This clonotype was observed a handful of times. The chain recombines TRBV29-1 with TRBJ1-4; no clear D. Deletions cut 7 bases from V and 0 bases from J, with 12 bases between. The CDR3 is made up of 14 amino acids. The germline V gene has CDR1 SQVTM and CDR2 ANQGSEA. This CDR3 reads CSAIGEATNEKLFF. DNA for the CDR3: TGCAGCGCCATTGGGGAGGCAACTAATGAAAAACTGTTTTTT. The variable domain in full, completed from reference TRBV29-1 and TRBJ1-4, reads SAVISQKPSRDICQRGTSLTIQCQVDSQVTMMFWYRQQPGQSLTLIATANQGSEATYESGFVIDKFPISRPNLTFSTLTVSNMSPEDSSIYLCSAIGEATNEKLFFGSGTQLSVL.

This clonotype was picked up many times. The V gene is TRBV7-9, the J gene TRBJ2-7; unclear D gene. V was clipped by 0 bases and J by 3 bases, with 3 bases between them. Germline loops: CDR1 SEHNR, CDR2 FQNEAQ (reference sequence). The length of the CDR3 is 12 residues. The CDR3 DNA follows: TGTGCCAGCAGCTTAGCGGACTACGAGCAGTACTTC. It yields the protein CASSLADYEQYF.

This clonotype was seen ten or more times. V and J are TRBV20-1 and TRBJ1-1; TRBD1 aligns across 12 bases. There are 13 residues in the CDR3. Looked up from germline, CDR1 is DFQATT and CDR2 is SNEGSKA (reference sequence). CDR3 residues: CSAHRDRGLEAFF. CDR3 in DNA: TGCAGCGCCCACCGGGACAGGGGGCTTGAAGCTTTCTTT.

This clonotype was counted between two and nine times. CDR3 DNA: TGTGCCATCAGTGGGGGACTAGCGGGGCCTACAGATACGCAGTATTTT. This translates into CAISGGLAGPTDTQYF. The genes are TRBV10-3 and TRBJ2-3, with 13 bases matching TRBD2. The CDR3 length is 16 residues. Germline loops: CDR1 ENHRY, CDR2 SYGVKD. The trim removed 4 bases at V and 3 bases at J, leaving 4 bases unmatched.

The V and J genes are TRBV20-1 and TRBJ2-2; possibly TRBD2 for D (7 bases). The CDR3 consists of 14 residues. Trimming took off 5 bases at V and 5 bases at J, with 15 bases between the two ends. Per the germline V gene, CDR1 is DFQATT and CDR2 is SNEGSKA (reference sequence). The CDR3 sequence: CSASAGAGTGELFF. CDR3 bases: TGCAGTGCTTCTGCGGGGGCAGGAACCGGGGAGCTGTTTTTT.

A few counts support this clonotype. V and J are TRBV19 and TRBJ1-1; 9 bases agree with TRBD1. This CDR3 is built from 15 residues. The ends lost 9 bases at V and 5 bases at J; junction bases unmatched: 13. Germline V gene sequence: CDR1 LNHDA, CDR2 SQIVND (reference sequence). The CDR3 sequence is CARTAGTGTETEAFF. In nucleotides, the CDR3 is TGTGCCAGGACCGCCGGGACAGGGACCGAGACTGAAGCTTTCTTT.

This clonotype has only one observation. V and J are TRBV2 and TRBJ1-3; D gene ambiguous. Looked up from germline, CDR1 is SNHLY and CDR2 is FYNNEI. This CDR3 has 15 amino acids. V dropped 3 bases and J dropped 0 bases, with 9 bases sitting between them. The CDR3 reads CASSDVGFSGNTIYF. DNA for the CDR3: TGTGCCAGCAGTGATGTAGGGTTCTCTGGAAACACCATATATTTT.

A few counts support this clonotype. The chain combines TRBV10-3 with TRBJ2-1; possibly TRBD2 for D (5 bases). The CDR3 consists of 12 residues. Germline V gene lookup returns CDR1 ENHRY and CDR2 SYGVKD. V lost 10 bases to trimming and J lost 8 bases, with 15 bases between them. The CDR3 loop is CATGLGWDEQFF. The CDR3 DNA is TGTGCCACCGGACTCGGGTGGGATGAGCAGTTCTTC.